The present T cell receptor (beta chain) was sequenced within a study of T cell responses to AZD1222 COVID-19 vaccine. Sequencing was performed with immunoSEQ multiplex PCR; in TCRdb, only in-frame clones are kept and a portion is missing. The sample carries 100,000 to 150,000 clones, 88% recorded once. Trimming took 5 bases from V and 9 from J; bases not matched to a gene: 4. This CDR3 region has 12 residues. CDR1 and CDR2 (germline): MDHEN, SYDVKM. Study-wide points: Two doses of AZD1222 preceded a rise in Spike-specific TCR breadth and depth. Among the donors, most were white British and more were female, and clonal diversity was possibly underestimated. Reports indicate that nearly half of spike-specific TCRs are directed at unmutated variant regions. The repertoires were collected only after the peak T cell response.

Points on this clone: What it binds is unknown.

The material sequenced was peripheral blood, taken on day 0 of MenACWY control vaccination. This TCR derives from an adult in good health. The chain recombines TRBV28 with TRBJ1-5; 7 bases agree with TRBD1. The CDR3 nucleotides are TGTGCCAGCAGTCTCCCAGGGGGGCCCCAGCATTTT. Its translation: CASSLPGGPQHF.